This T cell receptor beta chain was recorded in a study of T cell repertoires in cytomegalovirus infection. The study, taken as a whole, reports: CMV carriers with the relevant HLA were identified by cumulative public TCR beta family frequency.

CDR1 is SGHNT and CDR2 is YYREEE in the germline V gene (reference sequence). V shed 1 base and J shed 7 bases, with 12 bases lying between them. The length of the CDR3 is 15 residues. This clonotype was seen only once. The antigen is not known. TCRdb ran MiXCR on the reads and lists one entry per CDR3 protein. The table records under 95,000 distinct CDR3 sequences, approximately 43% of them present only once. This sequence originates from a human donor in good health (CMV status not recorded). Some clones in this sample may be carry-over from other donors' samples. This chain links TRBV5-4 with TRBJ1-6; possibly TRBD1 for D (6 bases). The material sequenced was CD8+ T cells from cultured PBMCs, taken from culture after CMV antigen stimulation. The CDR3 sequence: CASSLYPGENSPLHF. The CDR3 nucleotides are TGTGCCAGCAGCTTGTATCCAGGGGAAAATTCACCCCTCCACTTT.